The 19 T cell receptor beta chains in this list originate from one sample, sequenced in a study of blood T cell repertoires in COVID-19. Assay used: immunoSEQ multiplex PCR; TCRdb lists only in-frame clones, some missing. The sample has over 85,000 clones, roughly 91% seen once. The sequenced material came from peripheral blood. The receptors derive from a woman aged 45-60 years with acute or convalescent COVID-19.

The CDR3: CASSPIQGWDTEAFF. CDR3 bases: TGTGCCAGCTCACCGATCCAGGGATGGGACACTGAAGCTTTCTTT. This rearrangement joins TRBV18 to TRBJ1-1; D might be TRBD1 (5 bases). V was cut by 3 bases and J by 3 bases, with 14 bases left in between. Germline V gene data show CDR1 as KGHSH and CDR2 as LQKENI. The CDR3 runs 15 residues.

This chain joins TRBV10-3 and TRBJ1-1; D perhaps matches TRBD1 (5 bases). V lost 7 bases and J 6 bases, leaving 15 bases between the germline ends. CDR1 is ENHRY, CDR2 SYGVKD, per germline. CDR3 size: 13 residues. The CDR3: CAINQGVGSEAFF. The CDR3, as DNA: TGTGCCATCAACCAGGGCGTTGGTTCTGAAGCTTTCTTT.

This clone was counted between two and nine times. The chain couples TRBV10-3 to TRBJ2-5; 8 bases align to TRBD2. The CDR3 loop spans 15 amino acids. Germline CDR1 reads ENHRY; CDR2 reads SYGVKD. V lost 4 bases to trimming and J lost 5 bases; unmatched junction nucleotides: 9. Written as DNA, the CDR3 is TGTGCCATCAGTGTATACAGCGGGAGCTGGGAGACCCAGTACTTC. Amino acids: CAISVYSGSWETQYF.

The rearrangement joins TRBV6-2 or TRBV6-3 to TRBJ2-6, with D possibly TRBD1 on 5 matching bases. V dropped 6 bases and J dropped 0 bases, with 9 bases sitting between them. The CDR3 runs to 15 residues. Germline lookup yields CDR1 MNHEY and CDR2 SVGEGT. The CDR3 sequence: CASSRTNSGANVLTF. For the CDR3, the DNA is TGTGCCAGCAGCAGGACAAACTCTGGGGCCAACGTCCTGACTTTC.

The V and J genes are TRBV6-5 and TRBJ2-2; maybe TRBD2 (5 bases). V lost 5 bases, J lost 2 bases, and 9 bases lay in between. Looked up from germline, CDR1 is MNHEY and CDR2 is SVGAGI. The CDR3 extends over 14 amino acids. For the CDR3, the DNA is TGTGCCAGCAGTCAACTAGAAAACACCGGGGAGCTGTTTTTT. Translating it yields CASSQLENTGELFF.

CDR3 region: CASSYGGGGNEQYF. The CDR3 bases are TGTGCCAGCAGTTACGGGGGGGGAGGCAACGAGCAGTACTTC. V usage is TRBV6-5 and J usage is TRBJ2-7; TRBD2 matches at 7 bases. This CDR3 is 14 amino acids long. Germline values: CDR1 MNHEY, CDR2 SVGAGI. With V trimmed by 2 bases and J by 5 bases, 6 bases remained unmatched.

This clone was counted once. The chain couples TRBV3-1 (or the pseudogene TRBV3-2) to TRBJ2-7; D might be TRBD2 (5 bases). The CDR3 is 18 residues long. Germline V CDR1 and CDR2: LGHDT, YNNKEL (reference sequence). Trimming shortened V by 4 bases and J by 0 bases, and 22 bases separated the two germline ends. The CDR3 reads CASSRTGLGSGSSYEQYF. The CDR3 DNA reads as TGTGCCAGCAGCCGAACCGGGCTAGGAAGCGGAAGCTCCTACGAGCAGTACTTC.

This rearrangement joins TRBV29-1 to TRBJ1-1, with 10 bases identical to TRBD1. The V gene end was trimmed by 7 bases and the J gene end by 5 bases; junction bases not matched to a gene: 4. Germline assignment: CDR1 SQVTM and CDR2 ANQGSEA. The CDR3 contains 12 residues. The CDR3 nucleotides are TGCAGCGCTGACAGGGGGCGGACTGAAGCTTTCTTT. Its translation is CSADRGRTEAFF.

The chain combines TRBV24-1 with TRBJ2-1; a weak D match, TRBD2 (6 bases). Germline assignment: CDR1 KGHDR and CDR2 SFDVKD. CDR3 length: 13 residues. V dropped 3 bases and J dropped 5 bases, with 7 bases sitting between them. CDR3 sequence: CATSDQRDNEQFF. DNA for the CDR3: TGTGCCACCAGTGATCAGCGGGACAATGAGCAGTTCTTC.

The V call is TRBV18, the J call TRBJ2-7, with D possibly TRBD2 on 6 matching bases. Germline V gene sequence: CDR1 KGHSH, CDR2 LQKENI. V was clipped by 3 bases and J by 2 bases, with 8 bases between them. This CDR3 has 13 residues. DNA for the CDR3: TGTGCCAGCTCACCGGGACTTACCTACGAGCAGTACTTC. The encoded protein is CASSPGLTYEQYF.

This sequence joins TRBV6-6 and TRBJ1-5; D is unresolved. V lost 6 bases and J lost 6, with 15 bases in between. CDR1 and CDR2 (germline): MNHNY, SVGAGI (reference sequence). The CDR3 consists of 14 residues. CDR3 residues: CASRHAGWGQPQHF. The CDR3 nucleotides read TGTGCCAGCAGACACGCGGGGTGGGGTCAGCCCCAGCATTTT.

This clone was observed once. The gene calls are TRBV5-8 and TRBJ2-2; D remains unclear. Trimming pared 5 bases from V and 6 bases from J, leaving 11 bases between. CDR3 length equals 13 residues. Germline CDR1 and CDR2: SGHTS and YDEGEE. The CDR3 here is CASSLTRAGELFF. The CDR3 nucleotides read TGTGCCAGCAGTCTTACACGGGCCGGGGAGCTGTTTTTT.

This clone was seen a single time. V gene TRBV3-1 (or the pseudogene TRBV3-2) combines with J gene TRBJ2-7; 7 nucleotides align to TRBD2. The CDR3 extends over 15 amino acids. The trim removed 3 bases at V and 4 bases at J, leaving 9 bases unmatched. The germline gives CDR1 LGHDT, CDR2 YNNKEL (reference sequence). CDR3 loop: CASSQREPLGYEQYF. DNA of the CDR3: TGTGCCAGCAGCCAGCGGGAGCCCCTGGGGTACGAGCAGTACTTC.

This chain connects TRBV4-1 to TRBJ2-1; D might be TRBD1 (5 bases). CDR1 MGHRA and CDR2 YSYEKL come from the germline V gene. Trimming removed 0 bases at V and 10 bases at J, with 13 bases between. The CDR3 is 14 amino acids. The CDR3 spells CASSQDLGRTEQFF. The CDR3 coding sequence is TGCGCCAGCAGCCAAGATTTGGGAAGGACAGAGCAGTTCTTC.

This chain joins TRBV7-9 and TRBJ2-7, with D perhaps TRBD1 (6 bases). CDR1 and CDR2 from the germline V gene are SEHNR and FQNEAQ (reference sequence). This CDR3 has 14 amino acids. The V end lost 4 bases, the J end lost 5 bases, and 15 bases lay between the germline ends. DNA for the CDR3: TGTGCCAGCAGCTCCCCAGGGGCCAGGAACGAGCAGTACTTC. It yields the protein CASSSPGARNEQYF.

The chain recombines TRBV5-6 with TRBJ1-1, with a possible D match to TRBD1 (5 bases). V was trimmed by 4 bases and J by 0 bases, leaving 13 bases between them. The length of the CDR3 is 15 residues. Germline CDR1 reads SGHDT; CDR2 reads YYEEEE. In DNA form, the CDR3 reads TGTGCCAGCAGCAGCCGGGGGAGAGTGAACACTGAAGCTTTCTTT. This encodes CASSSRGRVNTEAFF.

This chain's CDR3 is CASSPKDREDQPQHF. As DNA, the CDR3 is TGTGCCAGCTCACCAAAGGACAGGGAGGATCAGCCCCAGCATTTT. J is TRBJ1-5 and V is TRBV18; TRBD1 matches at 8 bases. CDR1 KGHSH and CDR2 LQKENI come from the germline V gene. The V and J ends lost 2 bases and 5 bases, in that order; junction bases with no gene match: 5. The CDR3 has 15 amino acids. Full variable domain (rest looked up from reference TRBV18 and TRBJ1-5): NAGVMQNPRHLVRRRGQEARLRCSPMKGHSHVYWYRQLPEEGLKFMVYLQKENIIDESGMPKERFSAEFPKEGPSILRIQQVVRGDSAAYFCASSPKDREDQPQHFGDGTRLSIL.

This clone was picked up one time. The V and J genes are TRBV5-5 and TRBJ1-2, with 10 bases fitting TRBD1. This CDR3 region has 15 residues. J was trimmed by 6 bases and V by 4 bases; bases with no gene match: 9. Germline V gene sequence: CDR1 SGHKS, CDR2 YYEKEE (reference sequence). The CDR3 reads CASSLRQGAGDGYTF. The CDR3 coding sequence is TGTGCCAGCAGCCTCCGACAGGGGGCTGGGGATGGCTACACCTTC.

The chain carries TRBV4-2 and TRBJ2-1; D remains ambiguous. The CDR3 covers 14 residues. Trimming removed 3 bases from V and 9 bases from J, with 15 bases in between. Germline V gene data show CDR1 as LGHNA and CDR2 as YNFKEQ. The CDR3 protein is CASSHRLVQGEQFF. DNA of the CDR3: TGTGCCAGCAGCCACCGGCTAGTTCAAGGTGAGCAGTTCTTC.